This record looks at one T cell receptor beta chain sequence and its context. This record belongs to a study of blood T cell repertoires in COVID-19. As for the study in general: Sources were T cells, B-cell-depleted T cells, or PBMCs; the material itself was cDNA or gDNA.

Sequenced by immunoSEQ multiplex PCR; TCRdb stores in-frame clones only, minus some. The table shows a few hundred thousand clones, with over 85% occurring only once. Across under 25 US areas, participants ranged in age from roughly 18 to 95 years. The study assigned cohorts using participant-reported clinical history. The specimen was PBMCs or T cells enriched from blood (not recorded which). The TCR was taken from a woman in her twenties or thirties who had recovered from COVID-19.

CDR3 sequence reads: CASSSLGGNTGELFF. The CDR3 DNA reads as TGTGCCAGCAGCTCCTTAGGGGGAAACACCGGGGAGCTGTTTTTT. The chain uses TRBV11-2 and TRBJ2-2, with a possible D match to TRBD1 (6 bases). This CDR3 has 15 residues. Germline CDR1 SGHAT, CDR2 FQNNGV. The V and J ends lost 4 bases and 2 bases respectively, with 11 bases between them.